These 6 T cell receptor beta chains originate from one sample sequenced in a study of blood T cells in healthy people across ages. Together with a sample-barcoded 5' primer, a J-beta primer mix was included in a second PCR lasting roughly 6 to 12 cycles. MiXCR was run by TCRdb on the 5' RACE reads, yielding one entry per CDR3 protein. The repertoire holds about 830,000 distinct CDR3 sequences, with more than 45% as singletons. The sequencing input was blood. The receptors come from a man in his thirties or forties in good health.

This clonotype has a handful of counts. The rearrangement joins TRBV20-1 to TRBJ2-5; D gene ambiguous. CDR1 and CDR2 from the germline V gene are DFQATT and SNEGSKA (reference sequence). V lost 5 bases, J lost 5 bases, and 12 bases lay in between. The CDR3 length is 12 residues. The CDR3 nucleotides are TGCAGTGCTCCAGGCGGTGGGGAGACCCAGTACTTC. It codes for CSAPGGGETQYF.

The CDR3 spells CASSLEASGAGPDTQYF. CDR3 DNA sequence: TGTGCCAGCAGCTTAGAGGCTAGCGGGGCCGGACCAGATACGCAGTATTTT. This chain uses TRBV7-2 with TRBJ2-3, with 9 bases fitting TRBD2. V lost 1 base to trimming and J lost 4 bases; unmatched junction nucleotides: 9. This CDR3 has 17 residues. Per the germline V gene, CDR1 is SGHTA and CDR2 is FQGNSA. The full variable domain, its missing parts supplied by reference TRBV7-2 and TRBJ2-3, is GAGVSQSPSNKVTEKGKDVELRCDPISGHTALYWYRQSLGQGLEFLIYFQGNSAPDKSGLPSDRFSAERTGGSVSTLTIQRTQQEDSAVYLCASSLEASGAGPDTQYFGPGTRLTVL.

The chain links TRBV19 to TRBJ1-5; tentatively, D is TRBD1 (5 bases). This CDR3 is built from 11 residues. The V gene's germline CDR1 is LNHDA and CDR2 SQIVND (reference sequence). V was clipped by 5 bases and J by 6 bases, with 5 bases between them. The CDR3 sequence is CASSQGQPQHF. The CDR3 bases are TGTGCCAGTAGTCAGGGTCAGCCCCAGCATTTT.

The sample holds a few counts of this clonotype. This chain joins TRBV24-1 and TRBJ2-3; a possible D gene is TRBD2 (5 bases). V was pared by 10 bases and J by 8 bases, with 15 bases between. Germline V CDR1 and CDR2: KGHDR, SFDVKD. The CDR3 has 12 residues. The chain's CDR3 is CATSQLGGTQYF. The CDR3 DNA reads TGTGCCACATCCCAGCTAGGAGGTACGCAGTATTTT.

The chain links TRBV5-1 to TRBJ2-3; the match to TRBD1 covers 7 bases. CDR1 SGHRS and CDR2 YFSETQ come from the germline V gene. V lost 4 bases, J lost 6 bases, and 5 bases stayed unmatched. CDR3 size: 13 residues. The CDR3 region is CASSLDRDDTQYF. The DNA for the CDR3 is TGCGCCAGCAGCCTTGACAGGGATGATACGCAGTATTTT.

The chain uses TRBV20-1 and TRBJ2-1; D is ambiguous. The CDR3 has 17 residues. The V end lost 0 bases, the J end lost 0 bases, and 15 bases lay between the germline ends. Germline V gene lookup returns CDR1 DFQATT and CDR2 SNEGSKA (reference sequence). In DNA, the CDR3 is TGCAGTGCTAGAGATCTTAGGGTGCGGAGCTCCTACAATGAGCAGTTCTTC. Amino acids: CSARDLRVRSSYNEQFF.